This TCR beta chain was recorded in a study of cytomegalovirus exposure and HLA in healthy donors. The germline V gene has CDR1 SNHLY and CDR2 FYNNEI. V lost 8 bases to trimming and J lost 1 base, with 5 bases between them. CDR3 length equals 11 residues. In the PCR, 60 Vbeta and 13 Jbeta primers were used. The protocol was immunoSEQ multiplex PCR, while the TCRdb copy is restricted to in-frame clones and leaves out a portion. Of approximately 120,000 clones listed, about 76% are singletons. This receptor was obtained from a woman aged 30 to 39 in good health and CMV-seronegative. Sequencing input: PBMCs. The chain employs TRBV2 and TRBJ1-1; D might be TRBD1 (5 bases). As DNA, the CDR3 is TGTGCCAGCCAGGGGAACACTGAAGCTTTCTTT. It specifies CASQGNTEAFF.